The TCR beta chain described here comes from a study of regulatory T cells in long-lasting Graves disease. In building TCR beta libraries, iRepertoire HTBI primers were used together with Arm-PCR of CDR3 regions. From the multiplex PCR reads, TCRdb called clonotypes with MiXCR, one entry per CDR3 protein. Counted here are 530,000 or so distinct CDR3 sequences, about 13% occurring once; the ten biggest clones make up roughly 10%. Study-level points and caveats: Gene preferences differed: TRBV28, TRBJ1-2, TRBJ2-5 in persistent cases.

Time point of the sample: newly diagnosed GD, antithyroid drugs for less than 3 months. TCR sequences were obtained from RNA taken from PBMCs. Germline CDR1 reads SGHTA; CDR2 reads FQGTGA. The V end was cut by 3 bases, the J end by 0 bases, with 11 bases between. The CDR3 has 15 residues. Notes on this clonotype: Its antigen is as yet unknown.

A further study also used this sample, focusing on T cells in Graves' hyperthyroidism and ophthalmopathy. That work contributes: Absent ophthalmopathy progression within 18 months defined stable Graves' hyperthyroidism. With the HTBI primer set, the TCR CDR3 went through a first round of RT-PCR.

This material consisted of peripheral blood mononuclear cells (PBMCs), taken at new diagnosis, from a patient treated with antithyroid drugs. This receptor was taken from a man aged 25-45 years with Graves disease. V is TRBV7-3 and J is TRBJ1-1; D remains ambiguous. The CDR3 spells CASSFNGVMNTEAFF. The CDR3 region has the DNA TGTGCCAGCAGCTTTAATGGGGTTATGAACACTGAAGCTTTCTTT.